These 20 T cell receptor beta chains were all obtained from the same sample, sequenced in a study of blood T cell repertoires in COVID-19. Here immunoSEQ multiplex PCR was the method, and the copy in TCRdb shows in-frame clones only, minus some. Found here are some 64,000 clones, about 70% of them singletons; the top ten hold less than 6%. Material: peripheral blood. These receptors came from a human donor in a cohort sampled during active COVID-19.

The chain joins TRBV30 to TRBJ2-5; 7 bases are a match to TRBD1. The CDR3 has 14 amino acids. Per the germline V gene, CDR1 is GTSNPN and CDR2 is SVGIG (reference sequence). Germline trimming cut 0 bases from V and 5 bases from J; bases unmatched to any gene: 6. The CDR3 loop reads CAWSVTGMGETQYF. The CDR3 nucleotides are TGTGCCTGGAGTGTGACAGGGATGGGGGAGACCCAGTACTTC.

V and J are TRBV4-3 and TRBJ2-3; 12 bases align to TRBD1. From germline, CDR1 is LGHNA and CDR2 YSLEER. The CDR3 runs to 17 residues. The ends lost 0 bases at V and 0 bases at J; junction bases unmatched: 1. CDR3 nucleotide sequence: TGCGCCAGCAGCCAAGAGGGACAGGGGGCTAGCACAGATACGCAGTATTTT. Encoded protein: CASSQEGQGASTDTQYF.

The chain links TRBV11-3 to TRBJ2-1, with TRBD2 matching 12 bases. Trimming took 1 base from V and 2 from J; bases not matched to a gene: 3. The CDR3 is 17 amino acids. Germline CDR1 SGHNT, CDR2 YENEEA. In nucleotides, the CDR3 is TGTGCCAGCAGCTTAGGGACTAGCGGGGCAACCTACAATGAGCAGTTCTTC. Amino acids: CASSLGTSGATYNEQFF.

The chain joins TRBV18 to TRBJ2-5, with TRBD1 identical over 10 bases. The CDR3 is made up of 16 amino acids. The germline V gene encodes CDR1 KGHSH and CDR2 LQKENI. The junction had 5 bases not matched to a gene; V was cut back by 0 bases and J by 4 bases. The CDR3 reads CASSPPEGQGTETQYF. CDR3 sequence (DNA): TGTGCCAGCTCACCACCCGAGGGACAGGGGACAGAGACCCAGTACTTC.

The chain carries TRBV28 and TRBJ1-5; 8 positions match TRBD1. Germline CDR1 reads MDHEN; CDR2 reads SYDVKM. The ends lost 5 bases at V and 3 bases at J; junction bases unmatched: 3. The CDR3 is 14 amino acids. Written as DNA, the CDR3 is TGTGCCAGCAGTCCGACAGGGGCCAATCAGCCCCAGCATTTT. Translated, it gives CASSPTGANQPQHF.

The chain employs TRBV25-1 and TRBJ2-7; TRBD2 matches 9 bases. V lost 8 bases, J lost 3 bases, and 11 bases stayed unmatched. The V gene's germline CDR1 is MGHDK and CDR2 SYGVNS. This CDR3 has 15 residues. In DNA, the CDR3 is TGTGCCAGCCAACGGTCGCTAGCGGGGAACTACGAGCAGTACTTC. Translating gives CASQRSLAGNYEQYF.

This clone was seen once. The V call is TRBV6-1, the J call TRBJ1-6; D remains ambiguous. The CDR3 runs to 13 residues. Germline V gene lookup returns CDR1 MNHNS and CDR2 SASEGT. Trimming pared 11 bases from V and 9 bases from J, leaving 17 bases between. CDR3 coding DNA: TGTGCCGGAAAGACAACAGAGGGTTCACCCCTCCACTTT. It is translated as CAGKTTEGSPLHF.

The genes are TRBV4-2 and TRBJ1-6; maybe TRBD1 (6 bases). V dropped 2 bases and J dropped 14 bases, with 10 bases sitting between them. The germline CDR1 and CDR2 sequences are LGHNA and YNFKEQ. This CDR3 contains 12 residues. As DNA, the CDR3 is TGTGCCAGCAGCCAACCAACAGGGACCCTCCACTTT. The encoded protein is CASSQPTGTLHF.

This sequence joins TRBV7-9 and TRBJ1-2; no clear D. The CDR3 is 14 residues long. Between the trimmed V and J ends, which lost 3 bases and 6 bases, there was a span of 14 bases. The germline gives CDR1 SEHNR, CDR2 FQNEAQ (reference sequence). CDR3 loop: CASSFSAGLDGYTF. Here the CDR3 DNA reads TGTGCCAGCAGCTTCTCGGCAGGCTTAGATGGCTACACCTTC. The complete variable domain, with remaining parts taken from reference TRBV7-9 and TRBJ1-2, reads DTGVSQNPRHKITKRGQNVTFRCDPISEHNRLYWYRQTLGQGPEFLTYFQNEAQLEKSRLLSDRFSAERPKGSFSTLEIQRTEQGDSAMYLCASSFSAGLDGYTFGSGTRLTVV.

The V call is TRBV4-2, the J call TRBJ1-6, with TRBD1 matching 11 bases. The CDR3 extends over 17 amino acids. Germline CDR1 and CDR2: LGHNA and YNFKEQ. V trimming: 0 bases; J trimming: 9 bases; junction bases outside the gene matches: 7. The CDR3 loop is CASSQDVGQGAGSPLHF. In nucleotides, the CDR3 is TGTGCCAGCAGCCAAGATGTAGGACAGGGGGCGGGTTCACCCCTCCACTTT.

The V and J genes are TRBV9 and TRBJ2-3; 9 bases align to TRBD2. The length of the CDR3 is 17 residues. After removal of 2 bases from V and 1 base from J, the junction contained 8 bases not matched to a gene. Germline V CDR1 and CDR2: SGDLS, YYNGEE. For the CDR3, the DNA is TGTGCCAGCAGCGTCAGCGGGGGGAACGGCGGCACAGATACGCAGTATTTT. It specifies CASSVSGGNGGTDTQYF.

The rearrangement joins TRBV3-1 (or the pseudogene TRBV3-2) to TRBJ2-7, with D perhaps matching TRBD1 (6 bases). CDR1 is LGHDT, CDR2 YNNKEL, per germline (reference sequence). Trimming took off 5 bases at V and 3 bases at J, with 14 bases between the two ends. The CDR3 has 14 residues. The CDR3 loop is CASSAGQTVYEQYF. The CDR3 region has the DNA TGTGCCAGCAGCGCAGGACAGACCGTCTACGAGCAGTACTTC.

The gene calls are TRBV7-9 and TRBJ2-1; TRBD2 matches at 11 bases. The CDR3 totals 16 residues. The germline V gene encodes CDR1 SEHNR and CDR2 FQNEAQ (reference sequence). V lost 5 bases and J lost 1; bases outside the gene matches: 4. The chain's CDR3 is CASSPVAGGSYNEQFF. The CDR3 region has the DNA TGTGCCAGCAGCCCCGTAGCGGGGGGGTCCTACAATGAGCAGTTCTTC.

The chain carries TRBV5-1 and TRBJ2-3; 8 bases align to TRBD1. CDR1 and CDR2 from the germline V gene are SGHRS and YFSETQ. The CDR3 has 14 amino acids. V trimming: 4 bases; J trimming: 6 bases; junction bases outside the gene matches: 7. CDR3: CASSPGQGFDTQYF. CDR3 sequence (DNA): TGCGCCAGCAGCCCTGGACAGGGTTTCGATACGCAGTATTTT.

This clone occurred a few times. V is TRBV3-1 (or the pseudogene TRBV3-2) and J is TRBJ1-2; D call uncertain. V was trimmed by 2 bases and J by 2 bases, leaving 9 bases between them. This CDR3 is 14 amino acids long. Germline assignment: CDR1 LGHDT and CDR2 YNNKEL (reference sequence). CDR3 region: CASSQLGLNYGYTF. The CDR3 DNA is TGTGCCAGCAGCCAACTCGGTCTGAACTATGGCTACACCTTC.

There are a few counts of this clone. The V call is TRBV7-2, the J call TRBJ2-3; the match to TRBD2 covers 9 bases. CDR1 SGHTA and CDR2 FQGNSA come from the germline V gene. There are 14 residues in the CDR3. With V trimmed by 6 bases and J by 2 bases, 3 bases remained unmatched. This CDR3 reads CASRAGGSTDTQYF. Here the CDR3 DNA reads TGTGCCAGCAGAGCGGGGGGCTCCACAGATACGCAGTATTTT.

The V and J genes are TRBV7-2 and TRBJ2-7; D perhaps matches TRBD1 (6 bases). Germline V gives CDR1 SGHTA, CDR2 FQGNSA. The CDR3 extends over 14 amino acids. V was trimmed by 4 bases and J by 5 bases, leaving 15 bases between them. This chain's CDR3 is CASSSDRRSDEQYF. CDR3 sequence (DNA): TGTGCCAGCAGCTCAGACAGGCGTTCGGACGAGCAGTACTTC.

The chain recombines TRBV7-3 with TRBJ2-3; weak D call: TRBD1 (6 bases). Trimming removed 2 bases from V and 6 bases from J, with 12 bases in between. Germline loops: CDR1 SGHTA, CDR2 FQGTGA. The CDR3 loop spans 14 amino acids. The CDR3 here is CASSLGGSLDTQYF. Written as DNA, the CDR3 is TGTGCCAGCAGCTTAGGGGGCTCCCTGGATACGCAGTATTTT.

J is TRBJ2-2 and V is TRBV7-2, with D possibly TRBD1 on 5 matching bases. The germline gives CDR1 SGHTA, CDR2 FQGNSA. Deletions cut 3 bases from V and 3 bases from J, with 8 bases between. The CDR3 totals 14 residues. The CDR3, as DNA: TGTGCCAGCAGCTTCTCCAGGGACACCGGGGAGCTGTTTTTT. Encoded protein: CASSFSRDTGELFF.

The chain carries TRBV30 and TRBJ2-2; D is possibly TRBD1 (6 bases). The CDR3 runs 16 residues. Germline values: CDR1 GTSNPN, CDR2 SVGIG (reference sequence). V was pared by 1 base and J by 3 bases, with 15 bases between. CDR3 sequence: CAWSARRQVDTGELFF. In DNA, the CDR3 is TGTGCCTGGAGTGCTAGGCGACAGGTAGACACCGGGGAGCTGTTTTTT.